This entry describes one TCR beta chain. This CDR3 is 16 amino acids long. V trimming: 5 bases; J trimming: 7 bases; junction bases outside the gene matches: 13. Germline CDR1 SGHTA, CDR2 FQGNSA. PCR replicates performed on unsorted PBMC used approximately 300 ng DNA, 30,000 or so T cell genomes. Per the original methods: ImmunoSEQ gave junction-only sequences without quality scores, so filtering differed. Data came from immunoSEQ multiplex PCR; TCRdb stores just in-frame clones and leaves some out. V and J calls and clone size are those listed in that table; D and trimming were worked out from the DNA. The sample lists about 490,000 clones, around 80% occurring once. This specimen belongs to a study of shared clonotypes between healthy human individuals. Study details: The donor group consisted of two women and a few men, aged 18 to 49.

The chain combines TRBV7-2 with TRBJ2-2, with 7 bases identical to TRBD1. Material: PBMCs. The source is a woman between 40 and 55 years old in good health. Some clones in this sample may be carry-over from other donors' samples. CDR3: CASSDPGGWEHGELFF. CDR3 sequence (DNA): TGTGCCAGCAGCGATCCAGGGGGTTGGGAACACGGGGAGCTGTTTTTT.